The clone carrying this TCR beta chain appeared a few times. Its specificity is not known. The V segment lost 7 bases and the J segment 5 bases; nucleotides outside the gene matches: 15. The germline V gene has CDR1 MDHEN and CDR2 SYDVKM. The CDR3 consists of 16 residues. These data come from a study of T cells in Graves' hyperthyroidism and ophthalmopathy. Study-level information: Peripheral blood was acquired at first diagnosis, ahead of any therapy whatsoever. Overall study results and limits: Ophthalmopathy, which appeared later, was predicted by the model a median around 6.5 months before onset.

Regions amplified from RNA transcripts were the TCR beta CDR3 regions. A first-round RT-PCR of the TCR CDR3 used the HTBI primer set. TCRdb re-called the multiplex PCR reads through MiXCR, storing one row per CDR3 protein. This sample has about 610,000 distinct CDR3 sequences, with 16% found just once. The clonotype was recovered from a woman aged 40 to 55 with Graves' ophthalmopathy. The chain joins TRBV28 to TRBJ2-3; 7 bases map to TRBD2. Sequenced material: blood. The CDR3 DNA follows: TGTGCCAGCATATCTCTGGCGGGAGTGAGGGGAGATACGCAGTATTTT. It yields the protein CASISLAGVRGDTQYF.